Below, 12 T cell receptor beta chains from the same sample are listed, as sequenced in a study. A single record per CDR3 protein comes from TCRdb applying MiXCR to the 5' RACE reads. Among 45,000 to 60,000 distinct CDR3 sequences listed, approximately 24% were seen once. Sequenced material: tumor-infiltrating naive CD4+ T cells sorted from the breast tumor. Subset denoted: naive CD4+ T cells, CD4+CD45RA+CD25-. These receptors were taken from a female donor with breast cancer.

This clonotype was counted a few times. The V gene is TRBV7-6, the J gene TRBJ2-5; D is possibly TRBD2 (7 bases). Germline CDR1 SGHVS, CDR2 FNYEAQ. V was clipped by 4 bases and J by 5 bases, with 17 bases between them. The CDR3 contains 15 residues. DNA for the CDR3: TGTGCCAGCAGCTCACTAGGGGGGGGGTCGGAGACCCAGTACTTC. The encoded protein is CASSSLGGGSETQYF. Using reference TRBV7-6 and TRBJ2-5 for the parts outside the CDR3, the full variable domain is GAGVSQSPRYKVTKRGQDVALRCDPISGHVSLYWYRQALGQGPEFLTYFNYEAQQDKSGLPNDRFSAERPEGSISTLTIQRTEQRDSAMYRCASSSLGGGSETQYFGPGTRLLVL.

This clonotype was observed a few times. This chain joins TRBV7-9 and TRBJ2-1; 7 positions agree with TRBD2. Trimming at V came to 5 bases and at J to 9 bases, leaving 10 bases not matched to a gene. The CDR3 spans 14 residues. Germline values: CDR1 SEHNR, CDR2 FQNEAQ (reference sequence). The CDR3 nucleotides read TGTGCCAGCAGCCCCCAGCGGGGCAGGATTGAGCAGTTCTTC. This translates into CASSPQRGRIEQFF.

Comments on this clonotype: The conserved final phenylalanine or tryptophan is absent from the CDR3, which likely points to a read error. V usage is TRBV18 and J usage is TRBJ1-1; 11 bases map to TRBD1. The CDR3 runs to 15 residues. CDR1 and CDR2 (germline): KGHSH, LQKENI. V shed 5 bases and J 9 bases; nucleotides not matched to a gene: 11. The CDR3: CASSDMDRGLTKAFL. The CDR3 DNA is TGTGCCAGCTCAGATATGGACAGGGGGCTAACTAAAGCTTTCCTT.

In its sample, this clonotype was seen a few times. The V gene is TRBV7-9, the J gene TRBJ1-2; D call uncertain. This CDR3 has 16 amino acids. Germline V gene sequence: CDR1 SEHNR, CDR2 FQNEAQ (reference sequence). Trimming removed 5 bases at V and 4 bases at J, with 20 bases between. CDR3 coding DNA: TGTGCCAGCAGCCCCGTCCGCGGAAGGCGCGGCTATGGCTACACCTTC. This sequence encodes CASSPVRGRRGYGYTF.

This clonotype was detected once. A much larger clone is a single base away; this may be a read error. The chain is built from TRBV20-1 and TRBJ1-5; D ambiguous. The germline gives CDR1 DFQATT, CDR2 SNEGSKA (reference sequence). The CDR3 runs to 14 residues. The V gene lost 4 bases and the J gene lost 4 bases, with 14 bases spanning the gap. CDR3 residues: CSAISLRLNQPQHF. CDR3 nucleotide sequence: TGCAGTGCTATTAGTCTCAGGCTTAATCAGCCCCAGCATTTT.

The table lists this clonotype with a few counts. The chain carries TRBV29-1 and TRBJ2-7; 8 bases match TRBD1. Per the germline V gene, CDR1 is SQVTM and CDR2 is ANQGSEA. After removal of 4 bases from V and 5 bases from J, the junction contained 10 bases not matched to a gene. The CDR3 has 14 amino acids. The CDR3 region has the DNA TGCAGCGTTGGCAGAACAGGGGGGTCAGACGAGCAGTACTTC. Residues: CSVGRTGGSDEQYF.

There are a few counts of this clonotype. The DNA for the CDR3 is TGTGCCACCCGACCCGGTGGGAGTATGAACACTGAAGCTTTCTTT. Residues: CATRPGGSMNTEAFF. This chain links TRBV6-6 with TRBJ1-1; D not certain. V was pared by 10 bases and J by 0 bases, with 18 bases between. Germline CDR1 MNHNY, CDR2 SVGAGI (reference sequence). This CDR3 comprises 15 residues.

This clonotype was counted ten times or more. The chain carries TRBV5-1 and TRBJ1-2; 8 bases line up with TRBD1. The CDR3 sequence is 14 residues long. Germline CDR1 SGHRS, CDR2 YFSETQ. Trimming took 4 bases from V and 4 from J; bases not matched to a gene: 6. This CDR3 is CASSIGQGVYGYTF. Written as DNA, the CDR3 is TGCGCCAGCAGCATAGGACAGGGCGTCTATGGCTACACCTTC.

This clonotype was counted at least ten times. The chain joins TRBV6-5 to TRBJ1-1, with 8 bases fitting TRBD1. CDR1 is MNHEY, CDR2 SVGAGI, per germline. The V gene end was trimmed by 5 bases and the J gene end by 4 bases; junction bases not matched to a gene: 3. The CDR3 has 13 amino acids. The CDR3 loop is CASSPTGGTEAFF. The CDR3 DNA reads TGTGCCAGCAGTCCTACAGGGGGCACTGAAGCTTTCTTT.

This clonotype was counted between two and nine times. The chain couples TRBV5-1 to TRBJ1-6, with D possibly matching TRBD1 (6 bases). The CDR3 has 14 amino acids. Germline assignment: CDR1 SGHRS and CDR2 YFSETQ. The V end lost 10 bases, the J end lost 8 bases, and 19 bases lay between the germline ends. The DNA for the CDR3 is TGCGCCCTCTATGGGGGCGACGGCTATTCACCCCTCCACTTT. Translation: CALYGGDGYSPLHF.

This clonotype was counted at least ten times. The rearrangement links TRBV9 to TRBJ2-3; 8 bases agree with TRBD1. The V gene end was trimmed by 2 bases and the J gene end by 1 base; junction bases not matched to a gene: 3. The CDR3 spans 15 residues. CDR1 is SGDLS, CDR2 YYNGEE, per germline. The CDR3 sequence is CASSVGQGRTDTQYF. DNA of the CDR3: TGTGCCAGCAGCGTCGGACAGGGTCGCACAGATACGCAGTATTTT.

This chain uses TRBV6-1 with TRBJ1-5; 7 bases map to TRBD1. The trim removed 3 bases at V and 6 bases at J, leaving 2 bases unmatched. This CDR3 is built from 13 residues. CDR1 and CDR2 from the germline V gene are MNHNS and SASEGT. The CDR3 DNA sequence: TGTGCCAGCAGTGATCACAGGGGTCAGCCCCAGCATTTT. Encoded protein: CASSDHRGQPQHF.